This TCR beta chain was identified in a study of cytomegalovirus exposure and HLA in healthy donors. Study observations and caveats: What a later analysis showed was that several of the most significant clusters appeared linked to common viral pathogens. Other equally common chains were less clonally expanded than HLA-associated TCR beta chains, a later analysis showed. In a later analysis, DRB1 alleles had the most associated TCRs; HLA-C alleles the fewest.

This clone turned up a few times. Its antigen remains unidentified. PCR amplification relied on 60 Vbeta primers (plus 13 Jbeta primers). TCRdb's copy holds only in-frame clones and misses some; the assay was immunoSEQ multiplex PCR. The data show about 150,000 clones, about 86% seen once. Germline V gene sequence: CDR1 SGHRS, CDR2 YFSETQ. Trimming removed 0 bases at V and 8 bases at J, with 14 bases between. The CDR3 covers 15 residues. V and J are TRBV5-1 and TRBJ1-4; D call uncertain. The clonotype comes from a woman in her late teens or twenties in good health and CMV-seronegative. Material for sequencing was PBMCs. CDR3 residues: CASSLAGSEWEKLFF. The CDR3 nucleotides read TGCGCCAGCAGCTTGGCGGGTTCAGAATGGGAAAAACTGTTTTTT.